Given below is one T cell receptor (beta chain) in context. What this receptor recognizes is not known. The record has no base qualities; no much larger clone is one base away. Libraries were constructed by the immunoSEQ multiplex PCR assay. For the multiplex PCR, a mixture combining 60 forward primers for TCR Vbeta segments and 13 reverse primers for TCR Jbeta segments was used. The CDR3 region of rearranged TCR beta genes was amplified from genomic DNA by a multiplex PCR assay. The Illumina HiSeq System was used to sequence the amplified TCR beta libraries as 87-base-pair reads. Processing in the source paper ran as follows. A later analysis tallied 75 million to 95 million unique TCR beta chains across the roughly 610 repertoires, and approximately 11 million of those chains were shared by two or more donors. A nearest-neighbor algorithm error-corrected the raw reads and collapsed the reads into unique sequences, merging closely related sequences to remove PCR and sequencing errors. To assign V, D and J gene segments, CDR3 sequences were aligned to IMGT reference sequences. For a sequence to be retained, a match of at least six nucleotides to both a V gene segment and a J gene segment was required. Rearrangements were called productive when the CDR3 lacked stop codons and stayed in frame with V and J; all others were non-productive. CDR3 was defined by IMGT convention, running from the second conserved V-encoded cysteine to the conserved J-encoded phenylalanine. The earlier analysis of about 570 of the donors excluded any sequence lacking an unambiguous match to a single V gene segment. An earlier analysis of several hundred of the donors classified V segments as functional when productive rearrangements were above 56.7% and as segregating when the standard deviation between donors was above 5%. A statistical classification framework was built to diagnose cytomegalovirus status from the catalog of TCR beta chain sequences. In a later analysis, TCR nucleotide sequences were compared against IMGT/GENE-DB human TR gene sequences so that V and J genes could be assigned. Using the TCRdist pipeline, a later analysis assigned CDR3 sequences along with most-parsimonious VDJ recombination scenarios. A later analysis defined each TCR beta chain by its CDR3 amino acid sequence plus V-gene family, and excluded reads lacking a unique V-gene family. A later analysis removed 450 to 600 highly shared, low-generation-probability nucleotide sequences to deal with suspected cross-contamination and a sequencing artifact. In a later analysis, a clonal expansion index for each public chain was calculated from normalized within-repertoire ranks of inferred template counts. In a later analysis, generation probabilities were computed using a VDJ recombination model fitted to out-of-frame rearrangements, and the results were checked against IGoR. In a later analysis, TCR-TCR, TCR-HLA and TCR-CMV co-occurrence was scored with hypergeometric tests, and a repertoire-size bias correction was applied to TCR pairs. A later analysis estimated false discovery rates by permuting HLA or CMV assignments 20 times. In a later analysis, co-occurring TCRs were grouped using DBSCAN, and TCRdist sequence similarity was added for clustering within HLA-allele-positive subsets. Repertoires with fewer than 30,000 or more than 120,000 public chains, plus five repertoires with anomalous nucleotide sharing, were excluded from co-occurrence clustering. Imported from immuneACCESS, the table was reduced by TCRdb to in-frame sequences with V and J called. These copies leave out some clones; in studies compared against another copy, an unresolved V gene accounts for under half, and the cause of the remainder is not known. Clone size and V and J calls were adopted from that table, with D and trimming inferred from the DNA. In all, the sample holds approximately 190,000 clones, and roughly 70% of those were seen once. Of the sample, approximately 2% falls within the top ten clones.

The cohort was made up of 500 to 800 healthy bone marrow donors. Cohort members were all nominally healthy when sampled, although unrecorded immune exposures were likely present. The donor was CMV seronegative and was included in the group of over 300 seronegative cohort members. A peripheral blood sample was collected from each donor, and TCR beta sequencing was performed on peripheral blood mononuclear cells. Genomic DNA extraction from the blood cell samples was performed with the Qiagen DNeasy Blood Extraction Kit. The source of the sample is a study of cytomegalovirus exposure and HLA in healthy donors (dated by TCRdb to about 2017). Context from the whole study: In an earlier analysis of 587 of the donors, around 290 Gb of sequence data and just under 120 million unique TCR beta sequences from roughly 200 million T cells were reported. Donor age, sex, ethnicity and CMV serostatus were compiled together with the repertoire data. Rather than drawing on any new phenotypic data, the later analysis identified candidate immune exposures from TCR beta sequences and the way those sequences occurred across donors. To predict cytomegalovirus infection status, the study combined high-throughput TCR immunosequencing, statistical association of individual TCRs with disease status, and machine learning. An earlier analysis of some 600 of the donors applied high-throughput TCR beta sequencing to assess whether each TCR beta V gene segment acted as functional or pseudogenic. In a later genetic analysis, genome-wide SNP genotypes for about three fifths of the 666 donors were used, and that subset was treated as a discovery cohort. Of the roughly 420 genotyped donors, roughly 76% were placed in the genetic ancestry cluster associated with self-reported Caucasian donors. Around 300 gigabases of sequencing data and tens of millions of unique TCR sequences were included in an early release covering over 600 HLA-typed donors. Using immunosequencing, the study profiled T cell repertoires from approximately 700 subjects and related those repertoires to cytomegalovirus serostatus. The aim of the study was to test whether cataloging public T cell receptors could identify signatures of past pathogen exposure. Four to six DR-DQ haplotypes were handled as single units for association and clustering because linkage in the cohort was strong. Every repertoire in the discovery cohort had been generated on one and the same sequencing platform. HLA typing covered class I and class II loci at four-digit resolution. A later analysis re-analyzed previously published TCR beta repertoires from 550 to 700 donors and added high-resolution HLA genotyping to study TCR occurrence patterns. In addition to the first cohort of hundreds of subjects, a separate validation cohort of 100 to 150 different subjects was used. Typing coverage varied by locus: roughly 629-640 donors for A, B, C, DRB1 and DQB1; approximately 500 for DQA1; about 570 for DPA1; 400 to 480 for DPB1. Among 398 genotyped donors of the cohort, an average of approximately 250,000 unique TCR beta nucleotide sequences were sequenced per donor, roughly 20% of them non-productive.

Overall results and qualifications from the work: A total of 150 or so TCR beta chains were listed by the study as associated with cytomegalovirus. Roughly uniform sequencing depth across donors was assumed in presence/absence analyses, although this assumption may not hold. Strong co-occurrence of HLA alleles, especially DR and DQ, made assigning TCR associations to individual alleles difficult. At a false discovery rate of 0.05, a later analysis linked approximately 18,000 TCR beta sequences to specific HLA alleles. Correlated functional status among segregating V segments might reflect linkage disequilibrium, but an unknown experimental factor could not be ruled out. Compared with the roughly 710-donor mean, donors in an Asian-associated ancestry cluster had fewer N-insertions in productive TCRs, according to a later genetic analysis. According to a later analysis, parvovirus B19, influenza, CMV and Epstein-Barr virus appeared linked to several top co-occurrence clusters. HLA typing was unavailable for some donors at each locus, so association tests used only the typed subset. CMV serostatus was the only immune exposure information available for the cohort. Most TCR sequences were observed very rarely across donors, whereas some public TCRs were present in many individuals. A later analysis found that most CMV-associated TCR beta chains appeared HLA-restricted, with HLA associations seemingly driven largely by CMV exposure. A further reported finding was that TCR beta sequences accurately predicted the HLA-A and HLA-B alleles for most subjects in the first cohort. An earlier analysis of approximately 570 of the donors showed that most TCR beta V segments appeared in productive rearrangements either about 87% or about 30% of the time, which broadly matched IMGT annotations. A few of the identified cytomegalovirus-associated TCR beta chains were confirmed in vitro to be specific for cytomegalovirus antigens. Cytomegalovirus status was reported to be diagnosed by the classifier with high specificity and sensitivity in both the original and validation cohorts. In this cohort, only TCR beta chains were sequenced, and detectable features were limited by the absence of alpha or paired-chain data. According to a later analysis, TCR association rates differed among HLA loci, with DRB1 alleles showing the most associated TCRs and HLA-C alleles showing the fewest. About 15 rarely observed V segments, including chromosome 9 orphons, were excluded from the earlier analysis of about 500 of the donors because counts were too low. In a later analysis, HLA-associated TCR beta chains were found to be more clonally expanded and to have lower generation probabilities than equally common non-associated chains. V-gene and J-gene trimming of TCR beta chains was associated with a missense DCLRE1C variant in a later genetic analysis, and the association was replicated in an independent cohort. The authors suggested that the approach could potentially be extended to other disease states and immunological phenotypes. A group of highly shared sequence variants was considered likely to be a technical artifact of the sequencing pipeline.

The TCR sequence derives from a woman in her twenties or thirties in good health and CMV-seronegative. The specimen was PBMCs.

In nucleotides, the sequence is TGTGCCAGCAGTGAATGGGGACAGGGAGGCACTGAAGCTTTCTTT. This yields the protein CASSEWGQGGTEAFF. In this chain, TRBV25-1 is recombined with TRBJ1-1; 9 bases in the junction line up with TRBD1. CDR1 MGHDK and CDR2 SYGVNS are derived from the germline V gene. Germline trimming amounts to 1 base on V and 4 bases on J, with 4 as the count of junction bases outside the gene matches. Measured from the cysteine to the phenylalanine, the CDR3 is 15 residues long. Only CDR3 DNA is held: 45 bases, read in frame from base 1.